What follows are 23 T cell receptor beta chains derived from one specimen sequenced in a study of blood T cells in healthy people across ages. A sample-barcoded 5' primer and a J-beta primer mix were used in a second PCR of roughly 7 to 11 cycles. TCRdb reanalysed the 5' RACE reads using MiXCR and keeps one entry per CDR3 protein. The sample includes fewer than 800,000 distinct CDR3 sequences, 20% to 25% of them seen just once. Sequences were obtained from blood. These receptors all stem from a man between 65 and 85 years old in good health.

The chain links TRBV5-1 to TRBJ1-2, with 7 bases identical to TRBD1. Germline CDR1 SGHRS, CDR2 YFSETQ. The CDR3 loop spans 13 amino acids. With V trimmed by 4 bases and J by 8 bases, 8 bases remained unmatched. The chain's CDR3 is CASSPTGRKGYTF. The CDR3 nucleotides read TGCGCCAGCAGCCCGACAGGGCGCAAGGGCTACACCTTC.

CDR3 residues: CASSQGSGVYGYTF. In DNA, the CDR3 is TGTGCCAGCAGCCAAGGTTCCGGGGTATACGGCTACACCTTC. The V gene is TRBV3-1, the J gene TRBJ1-2; D remains unclear. Trimming removed 1 base at V and 8 bases at J, with 14 bases between. The CDR3 is 14 amino acids. Germline lookup yields CDR1 LGHDT and CDR2 YNNKEL (reference sequence).

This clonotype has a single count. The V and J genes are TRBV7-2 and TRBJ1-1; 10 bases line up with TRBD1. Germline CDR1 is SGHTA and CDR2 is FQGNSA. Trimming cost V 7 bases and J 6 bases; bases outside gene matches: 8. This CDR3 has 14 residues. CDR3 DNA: TGTGCCAGCAAACCGGGACAGGGGCTTTCTGAAGCTTTCTTT. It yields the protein CASKPGQGLSEAFF. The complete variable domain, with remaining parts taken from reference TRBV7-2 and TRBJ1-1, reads GAGVSQSPSNKVTEKGKDVELRCDPISGHTALYWYRQSLGQGLEFLIYFQGNSAPDKSGLPSDRFSAERTGGSVSTLTIQRTQQEDSAVYLCASKPGQGLSEAFFGQGTRLTVV.

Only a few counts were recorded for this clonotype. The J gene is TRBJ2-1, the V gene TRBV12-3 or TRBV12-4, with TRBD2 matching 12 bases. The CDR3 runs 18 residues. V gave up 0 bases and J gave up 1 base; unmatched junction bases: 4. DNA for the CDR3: TGTGCCAGCAGTTTAGCGCGAGGGACTAGCGGGTCCTACAATGAGCAGTTCTTC. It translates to CASSLARGTSGSYNEQFF.

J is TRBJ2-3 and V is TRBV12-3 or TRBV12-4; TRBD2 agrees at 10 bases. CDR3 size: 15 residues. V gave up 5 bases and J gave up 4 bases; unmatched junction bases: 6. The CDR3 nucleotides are TGTGCCAGCAGTGCCGTAGCGGGAGGATCAGATACGCAGTATTTT. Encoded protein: CASSAVAGGSDTQYF.

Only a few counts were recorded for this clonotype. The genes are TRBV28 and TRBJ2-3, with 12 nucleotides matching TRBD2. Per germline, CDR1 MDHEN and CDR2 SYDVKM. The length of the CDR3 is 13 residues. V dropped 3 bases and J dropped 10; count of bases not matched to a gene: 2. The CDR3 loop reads CASSFPSGRAQYF. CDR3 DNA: TGTGCCAGCAGTTTCCCTAGCGGGAGGGCGCAGTATTTT.

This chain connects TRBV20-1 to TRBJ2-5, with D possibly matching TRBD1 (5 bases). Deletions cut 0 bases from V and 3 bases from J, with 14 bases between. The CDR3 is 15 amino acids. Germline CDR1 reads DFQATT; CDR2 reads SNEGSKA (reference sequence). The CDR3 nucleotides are TGCAGTGCTAGAGATCCTTTCAGGGCCGAAGAGACCCAGTACTTC. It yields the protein CSARDPFRAEETQYF.

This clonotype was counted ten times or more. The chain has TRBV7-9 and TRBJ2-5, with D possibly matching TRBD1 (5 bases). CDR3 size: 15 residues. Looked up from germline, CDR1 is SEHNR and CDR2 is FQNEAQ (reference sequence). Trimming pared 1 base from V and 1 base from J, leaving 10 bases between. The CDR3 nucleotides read TGTGCCAGCAGCTTAGGTTCAGGGCCCCAAGAGACCCAGTACTTC. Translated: CASSLGSGPQETQYF. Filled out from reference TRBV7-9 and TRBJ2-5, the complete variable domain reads DTGVSQNPRHKITKRGQNVTFRCDPISEHNRLYWYRQTLGQGPEFLTYFQNEAQLEKSRLLSDRFSAERPKGSFSTLEIQRTEQGDSAMYLCASSLGSGPQETQYFGPGTRLLVL.

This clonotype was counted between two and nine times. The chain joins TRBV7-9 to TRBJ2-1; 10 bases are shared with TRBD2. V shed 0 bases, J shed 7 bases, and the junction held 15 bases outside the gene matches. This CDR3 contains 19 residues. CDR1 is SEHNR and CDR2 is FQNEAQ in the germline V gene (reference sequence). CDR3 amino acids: CASSLALLPASGRRNEQFF. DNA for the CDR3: TGTGCCAGCAGCTTAGCCCTACTCCCTGCTAGCGGGAGAAGAAATGAGCAGTTCTTC.

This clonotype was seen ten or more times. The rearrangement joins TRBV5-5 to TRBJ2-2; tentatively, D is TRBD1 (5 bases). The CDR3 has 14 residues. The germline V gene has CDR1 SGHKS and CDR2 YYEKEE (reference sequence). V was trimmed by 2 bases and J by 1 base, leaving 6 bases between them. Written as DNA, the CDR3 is TGTGCCAGCAGCTTTACAGGGAACACCGGGGAGCTGTTTTTT. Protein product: CASSFTGNTGELFF.

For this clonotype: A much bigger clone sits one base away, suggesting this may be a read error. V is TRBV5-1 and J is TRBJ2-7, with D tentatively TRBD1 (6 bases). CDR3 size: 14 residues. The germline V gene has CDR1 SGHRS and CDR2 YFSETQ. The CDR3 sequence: CASSGYRETYKQYF. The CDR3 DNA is TGCGCCAGCAGCGGTTACAGGGAAACCTACAAGCAGTACTTC.

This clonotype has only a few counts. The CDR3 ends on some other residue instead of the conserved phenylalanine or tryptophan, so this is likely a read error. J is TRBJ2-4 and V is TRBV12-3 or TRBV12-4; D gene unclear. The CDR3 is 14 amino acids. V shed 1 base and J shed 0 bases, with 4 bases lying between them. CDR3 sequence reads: CASSLDLAKNIQYL. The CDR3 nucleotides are TGTGCCAGCAGTTTAGACTTAGCCAAAAACATTCAGTACCTC.

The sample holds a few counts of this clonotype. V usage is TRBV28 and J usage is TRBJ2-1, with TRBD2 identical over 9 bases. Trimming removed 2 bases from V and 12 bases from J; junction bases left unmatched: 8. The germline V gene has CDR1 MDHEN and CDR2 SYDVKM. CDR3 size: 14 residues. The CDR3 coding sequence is TGTGCCAGCAGTTTAGGGACTAGCAGGTCTCGGCAGTTCTTC. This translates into CASSLGTSRSRQFF.

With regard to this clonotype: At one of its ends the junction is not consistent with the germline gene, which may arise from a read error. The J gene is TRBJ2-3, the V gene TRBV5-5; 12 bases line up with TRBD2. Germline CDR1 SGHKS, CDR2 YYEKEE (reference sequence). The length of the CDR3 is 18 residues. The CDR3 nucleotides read TGTGCCAGCAGCTTGGGGGCTAGCGGGAGGGCCGTGGCAGATATGCAGTATTTT. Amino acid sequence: CASSLGASGRAVADMQYF.

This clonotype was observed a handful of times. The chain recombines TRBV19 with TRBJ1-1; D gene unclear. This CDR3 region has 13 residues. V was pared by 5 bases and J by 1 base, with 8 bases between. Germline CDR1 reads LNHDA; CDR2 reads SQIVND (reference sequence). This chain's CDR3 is CASSPRSNTEAFF. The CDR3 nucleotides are TGTGCCAGTAGTCCCCGGTCGAACACTGAAGCTTTCTTT.

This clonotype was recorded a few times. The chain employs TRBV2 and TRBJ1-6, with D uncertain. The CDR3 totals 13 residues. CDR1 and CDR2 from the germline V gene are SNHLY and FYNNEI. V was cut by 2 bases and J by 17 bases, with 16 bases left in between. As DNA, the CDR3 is TGTGCCAGCAGTGAACGTCGGGAAGCGGGCGTCCACTTT. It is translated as CASSERREAGVHF.

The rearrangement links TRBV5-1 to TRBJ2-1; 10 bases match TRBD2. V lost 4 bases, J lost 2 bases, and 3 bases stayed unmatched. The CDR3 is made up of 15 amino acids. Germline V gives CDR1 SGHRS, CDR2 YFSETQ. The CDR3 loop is CASSKREGPYNEQFF. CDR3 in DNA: TGCGCCAGCAGCAAGCGGGAGGGCCCCTACAATGAGCAGTTCTTC.

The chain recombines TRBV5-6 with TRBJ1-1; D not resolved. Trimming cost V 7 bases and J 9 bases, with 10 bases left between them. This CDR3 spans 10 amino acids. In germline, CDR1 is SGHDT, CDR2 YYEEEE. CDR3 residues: CASGNGKAFF. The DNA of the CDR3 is TGTGCCAGCGGAAACGGAAAAGCTTTCTTT.

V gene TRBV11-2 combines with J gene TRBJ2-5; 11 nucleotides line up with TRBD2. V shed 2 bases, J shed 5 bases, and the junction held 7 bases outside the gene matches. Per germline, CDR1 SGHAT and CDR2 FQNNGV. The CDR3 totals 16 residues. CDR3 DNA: TGTGCCAGCAGCTTAATGATGCTAGCGGGAGGCGAGACCCAGTACTTC. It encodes CASSLMMLAGGETQYF.

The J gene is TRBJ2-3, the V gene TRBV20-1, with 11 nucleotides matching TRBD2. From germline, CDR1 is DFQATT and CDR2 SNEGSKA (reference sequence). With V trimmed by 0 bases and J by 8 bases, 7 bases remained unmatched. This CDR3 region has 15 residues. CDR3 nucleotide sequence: TGCAGTGCTAGAGATAGCGGGAGGGCCGTCGGTACGCAGTATTTT. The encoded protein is CSARDSGRAVGTQYF.

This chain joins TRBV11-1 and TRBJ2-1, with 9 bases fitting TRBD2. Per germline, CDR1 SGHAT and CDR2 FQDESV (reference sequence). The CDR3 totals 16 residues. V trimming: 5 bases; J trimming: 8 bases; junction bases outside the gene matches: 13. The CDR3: CASSPGLAGVLDEQFF. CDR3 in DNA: TGTGCCAGCAGCCCGGGACTAGCCGGCGTTCTGGATGAGCAGTTCTTC.

The DNA of the CDR3 is TGTGCCAGCAGCTCACAGGGGGCGTTCAATGAGCAGTTCTTC. Translation: CASSSQGAFNEQFF. This rearrangement joins TRBV11-2 to TRBJ2-1, with 9 positions matching TRBD1. This CDR3 is 14 amino acids long. The J segment lost 6 bases and the V segment lost 4 bases, leaving 4 bases of the junction unmatched. Per germline, CDR1 SGHAT and CDR2 FQNNGV. Full variable domain (outside the CDR3, taken from reference TRBV11-2 and TRBJ2-1): EAGVAQSPRYKIIEKRQSVAFWCNPISGHATLYWYQQILGQGPKLLIQFQNNGVVDDSQLPKDRFSAERLKGVDSTLKIQPAKLEDSAVYLCASSSQGAFNEQFFGPGTRLTVL.

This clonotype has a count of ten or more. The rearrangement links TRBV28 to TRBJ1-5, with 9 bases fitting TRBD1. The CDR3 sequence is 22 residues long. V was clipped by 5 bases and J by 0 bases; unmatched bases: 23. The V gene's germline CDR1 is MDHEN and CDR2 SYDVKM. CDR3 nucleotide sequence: TGTGCCAGCAGTCCAACGATGGACAGGGGCATTGTCTCTGACAATAGCAATCAGCCCCAGCATTTT. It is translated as CASSPTMDRGIVSDNSNQPQHF.